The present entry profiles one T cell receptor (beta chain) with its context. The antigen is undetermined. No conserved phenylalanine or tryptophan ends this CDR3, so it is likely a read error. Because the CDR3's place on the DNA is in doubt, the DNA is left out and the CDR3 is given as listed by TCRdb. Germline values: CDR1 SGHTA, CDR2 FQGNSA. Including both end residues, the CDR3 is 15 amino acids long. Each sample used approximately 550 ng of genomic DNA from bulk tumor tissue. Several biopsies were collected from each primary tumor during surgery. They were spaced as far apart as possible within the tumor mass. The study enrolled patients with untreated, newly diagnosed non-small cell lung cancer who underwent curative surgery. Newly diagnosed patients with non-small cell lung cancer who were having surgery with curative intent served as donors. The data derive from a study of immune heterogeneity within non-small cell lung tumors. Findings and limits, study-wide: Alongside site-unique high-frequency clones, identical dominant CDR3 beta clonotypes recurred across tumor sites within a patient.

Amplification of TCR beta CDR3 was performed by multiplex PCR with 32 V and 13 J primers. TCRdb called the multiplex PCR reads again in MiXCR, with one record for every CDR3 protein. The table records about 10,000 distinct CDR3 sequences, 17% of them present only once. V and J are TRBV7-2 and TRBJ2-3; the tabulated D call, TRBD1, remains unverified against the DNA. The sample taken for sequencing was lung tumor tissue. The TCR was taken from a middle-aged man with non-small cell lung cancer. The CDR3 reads CASSYGGPYEQYFGP.